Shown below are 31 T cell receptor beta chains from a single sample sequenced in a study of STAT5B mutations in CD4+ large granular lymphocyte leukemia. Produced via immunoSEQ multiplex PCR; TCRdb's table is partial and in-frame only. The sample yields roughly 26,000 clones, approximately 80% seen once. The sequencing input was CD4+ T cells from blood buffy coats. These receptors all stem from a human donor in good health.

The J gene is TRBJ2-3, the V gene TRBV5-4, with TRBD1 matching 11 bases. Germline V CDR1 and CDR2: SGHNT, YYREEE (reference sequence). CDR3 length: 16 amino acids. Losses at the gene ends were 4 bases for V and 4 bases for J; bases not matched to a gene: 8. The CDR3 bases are TGTGCCAGCAGCCCACGGACAGGGGGCGGAGCAGATACGCAGTATTTT. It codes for CASSPRTGGGADTQYF.

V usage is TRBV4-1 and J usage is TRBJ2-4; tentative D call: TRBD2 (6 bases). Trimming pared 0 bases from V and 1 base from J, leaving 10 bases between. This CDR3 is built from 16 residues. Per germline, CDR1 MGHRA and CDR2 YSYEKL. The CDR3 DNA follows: TGCGCCAGCAGCCAAGATCCGGCGGGGGCCAAAAACATTCAGTACTTC. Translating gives CASSQDPAGAKNIQYF.

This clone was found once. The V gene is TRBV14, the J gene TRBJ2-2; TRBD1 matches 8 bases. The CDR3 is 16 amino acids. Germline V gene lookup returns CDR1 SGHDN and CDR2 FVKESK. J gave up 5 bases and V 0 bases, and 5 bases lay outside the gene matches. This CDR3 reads CASSQDRTGRTGELFF. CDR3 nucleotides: TGTGCCAGCAGCCAAGACCGGACAGGGAGGACCGGGGAGCTGTTTTTT.

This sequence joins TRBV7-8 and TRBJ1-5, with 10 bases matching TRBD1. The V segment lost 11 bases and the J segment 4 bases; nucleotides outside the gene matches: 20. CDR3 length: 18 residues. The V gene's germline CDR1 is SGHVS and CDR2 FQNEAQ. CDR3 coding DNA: TGTGCCGACACTGAGGGGAGACAGGGGGCAGGGAAAAATCAGCCCCAGCATTTT. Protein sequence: CADTEGRQGAGKNQPQHF.

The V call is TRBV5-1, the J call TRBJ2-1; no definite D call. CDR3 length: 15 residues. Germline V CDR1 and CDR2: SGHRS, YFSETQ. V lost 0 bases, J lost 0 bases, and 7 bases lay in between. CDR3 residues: CASSLATSSYNEQFF. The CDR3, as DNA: TGCGCCAGCAGCTTGGCAACCAGCTCCTACAATGAGCAGTTCTTC.

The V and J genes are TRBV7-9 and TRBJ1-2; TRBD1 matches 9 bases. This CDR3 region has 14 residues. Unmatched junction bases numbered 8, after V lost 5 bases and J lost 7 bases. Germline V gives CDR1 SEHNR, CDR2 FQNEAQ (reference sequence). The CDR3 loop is CASSPWTGDGGYTF. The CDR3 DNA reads TGTGCCAGCAGCCCCTGGACAGGGGATGGTGGCTACACCTTC.

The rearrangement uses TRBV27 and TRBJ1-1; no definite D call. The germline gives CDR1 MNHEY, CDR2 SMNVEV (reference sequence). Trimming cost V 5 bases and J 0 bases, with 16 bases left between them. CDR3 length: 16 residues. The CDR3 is CASSLRRIAMNTEAFF. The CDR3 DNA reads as TGTGCCAGCAGTCTAAGACGGATTGCCATGAACACTGAAGCTTTCTTT.

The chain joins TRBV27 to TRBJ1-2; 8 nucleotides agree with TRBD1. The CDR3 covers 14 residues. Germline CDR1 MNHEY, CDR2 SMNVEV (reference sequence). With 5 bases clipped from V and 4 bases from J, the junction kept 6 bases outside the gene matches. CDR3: CASSPWTGPYGYTF. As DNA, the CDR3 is TGTGCCAGCAGTCCATGGACAGGGCCCTATGGCTACACCTTC.

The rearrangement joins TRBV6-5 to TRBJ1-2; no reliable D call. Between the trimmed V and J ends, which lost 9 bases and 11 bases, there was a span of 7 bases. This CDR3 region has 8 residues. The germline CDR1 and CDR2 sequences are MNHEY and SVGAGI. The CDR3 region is CASEGYTF. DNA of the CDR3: TGTGCCAGTGAAGGTTACACCTTC.

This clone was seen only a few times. CDR3 protein: CASKASGANVLTF. In DNA, the CDR3 is TGTGCCAGCAAGGCCTCTGGGGCCAACGTCCTGACTTTC. The chain recombines TRBV6-4 with TRBJ2-6; D gene unclear. V dropped 7 bases and J dropped 0 bases, with 4 bases sitting between them. This CDR3 contains 13 residues. CDR1 MRHNA and CDR2 SNTAGT come from the germline V gene.

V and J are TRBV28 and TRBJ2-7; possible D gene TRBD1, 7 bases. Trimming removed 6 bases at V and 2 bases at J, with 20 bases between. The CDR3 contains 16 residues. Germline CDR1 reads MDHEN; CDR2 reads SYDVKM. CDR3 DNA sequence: TGTGCCAGCAGCGCAACCCCACAGGGGAGGACCTACGAGCAGTACTTC. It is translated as CASSATPQGRTYEQYF. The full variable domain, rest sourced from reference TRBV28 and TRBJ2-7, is DVKVTQSSRYLVKRTGEKVFLECVQDMDHENMFWYRQDPGLGLRLIYFSYDVKMKEKGDIPEGYSVSREKKERFSLILESASTNQTSMYLCASSATPQGRTYEQYFGPGTRLTVT.

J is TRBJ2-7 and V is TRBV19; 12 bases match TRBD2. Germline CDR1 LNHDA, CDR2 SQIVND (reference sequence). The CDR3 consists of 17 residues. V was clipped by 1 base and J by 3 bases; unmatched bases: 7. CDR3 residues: CASSIGLAGVRGYEQYF. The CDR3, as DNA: TGTGCCAGTAGTATAGGACTAGCGGGAGTTCGGGGCTACGAGCAGTACTTC.

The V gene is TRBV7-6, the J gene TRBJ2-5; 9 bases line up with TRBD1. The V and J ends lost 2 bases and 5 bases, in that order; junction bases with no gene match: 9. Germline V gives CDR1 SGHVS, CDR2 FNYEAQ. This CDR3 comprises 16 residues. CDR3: CASSLSGTGFGETQYF. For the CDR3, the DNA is TGTGCCAGCAGCTTATCCGGGACAGGGTTCGGGGAGACCCAGTACTTC.

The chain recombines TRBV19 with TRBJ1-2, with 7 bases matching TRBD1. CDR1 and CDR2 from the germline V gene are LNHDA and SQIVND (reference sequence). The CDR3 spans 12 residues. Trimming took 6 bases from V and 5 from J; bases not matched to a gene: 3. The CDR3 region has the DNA TGTGCCAGTAGCCAGACAGGGTATGGCTACACCTTC. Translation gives CASSQTGYGYTF.

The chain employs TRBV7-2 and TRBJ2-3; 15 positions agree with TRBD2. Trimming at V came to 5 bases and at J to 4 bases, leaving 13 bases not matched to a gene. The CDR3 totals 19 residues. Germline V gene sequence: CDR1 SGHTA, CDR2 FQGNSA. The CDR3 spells CASSAAGLAGGRGADTQYF. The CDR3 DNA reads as TGTGCCAGCAGCGCCGCAGGACTAGCGGGAGGGCGGGGCGCAGATACGCAGTATTTT.

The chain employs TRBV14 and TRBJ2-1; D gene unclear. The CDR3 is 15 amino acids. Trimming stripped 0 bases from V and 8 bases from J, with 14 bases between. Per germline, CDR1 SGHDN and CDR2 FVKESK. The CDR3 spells CASSQDHNSRYEQFF. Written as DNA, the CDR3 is TGTGCCAGCAGCCAAGATCATAACTCGCGCTATGAGCAGTTCTTC.

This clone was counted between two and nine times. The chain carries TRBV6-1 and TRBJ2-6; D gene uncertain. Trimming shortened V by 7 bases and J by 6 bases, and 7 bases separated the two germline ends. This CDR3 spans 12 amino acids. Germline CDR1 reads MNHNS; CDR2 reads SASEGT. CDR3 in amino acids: CASNSMANVLTF. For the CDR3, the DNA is TGTGCCAGCAACTCCATGGCCAACGTCCTGACTTTC.

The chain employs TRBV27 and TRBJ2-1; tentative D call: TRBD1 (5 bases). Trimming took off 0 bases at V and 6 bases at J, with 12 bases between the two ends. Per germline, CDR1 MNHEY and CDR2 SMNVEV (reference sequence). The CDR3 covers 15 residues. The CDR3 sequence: CASSLSGPGRNEQFF. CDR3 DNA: TGTGCCAGCAGTTTATCGGGGCCAGGGCGCAATGAGCAGTTCTTC.

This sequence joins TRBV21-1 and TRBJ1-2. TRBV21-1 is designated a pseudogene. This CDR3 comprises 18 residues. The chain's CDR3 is CASSKRGDQSPPYYGYTF. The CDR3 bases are TGTGCCAGCAGCAAACGTGGGGATCAATCCCCCCCCTACTATGGCTACACCTTC.

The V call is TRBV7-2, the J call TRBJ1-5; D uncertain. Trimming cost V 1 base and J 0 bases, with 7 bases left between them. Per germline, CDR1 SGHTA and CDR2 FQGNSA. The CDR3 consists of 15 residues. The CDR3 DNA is TGTGCCAGCAGCTTAGGCGCCTATAGCAATCAGCCCCAGCATTTT. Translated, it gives CASSLGAYSNQPQHF. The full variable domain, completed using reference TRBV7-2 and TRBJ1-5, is GAGVSQSPSNKVTEKGKDVELRCDPISGHTALYWYRQSLGQGLEFLIYFQGNSAPDKSGLPSDRFSAERTGGSVSTLTIQRTQQEDSAVYLCASSLGAYSNQPQHFGDGTRLSIL.

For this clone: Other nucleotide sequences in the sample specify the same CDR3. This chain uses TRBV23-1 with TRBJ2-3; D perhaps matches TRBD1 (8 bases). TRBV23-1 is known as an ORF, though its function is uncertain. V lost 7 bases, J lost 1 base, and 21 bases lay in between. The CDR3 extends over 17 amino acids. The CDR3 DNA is TGCGCCAGCATCCAGGGGGCGGGGGAGAAGGGCACAGATACGCAGTATTTT. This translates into CASIQGAGEKGTDTQYF.

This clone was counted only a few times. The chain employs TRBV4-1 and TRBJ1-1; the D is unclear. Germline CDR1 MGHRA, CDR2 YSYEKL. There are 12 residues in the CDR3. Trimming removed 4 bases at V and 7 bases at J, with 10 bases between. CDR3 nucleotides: TGCGCCAGCAGCCCGATCGGCGGTGAAGCTTTCTTT. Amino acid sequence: CASSPIGGEAFF.

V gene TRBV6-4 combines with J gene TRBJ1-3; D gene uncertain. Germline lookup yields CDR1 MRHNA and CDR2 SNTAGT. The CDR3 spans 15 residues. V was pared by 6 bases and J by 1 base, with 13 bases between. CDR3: CASREEGGSGNTIYF. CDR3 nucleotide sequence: TGTGCCAGCAGGGAGGAGGGAGGATCTGGAAACACCATATATTTT.

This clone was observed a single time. DNA for the CDR3: TGTGCCAGCAGCTCGGGACTAGCGGGGGTCAATGAGCAGTTCTTC. Translating it yields CASSSGLAGVNEQFF. The chain employs TRBV7-2 and TRBJ2-1; 14 positions agree with TRBD2. The CDR3 loop spans 15 amino acids. Per the germline V gene, CDR1 is SGHTA and CDR2 is FQGNSA. Germline trimming cut 4 bases from V and 6 bases from J; bases unmatched to any gene: 2.

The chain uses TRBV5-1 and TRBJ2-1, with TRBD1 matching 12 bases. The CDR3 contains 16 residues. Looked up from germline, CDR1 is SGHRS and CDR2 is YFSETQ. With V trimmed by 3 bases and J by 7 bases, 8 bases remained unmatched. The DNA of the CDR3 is TGCGCCAGCAGCTCTAACCGGGACAGGGGGCGAAATGAGCAGTTCTTC. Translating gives CASSSNRDRGRNEQFF.

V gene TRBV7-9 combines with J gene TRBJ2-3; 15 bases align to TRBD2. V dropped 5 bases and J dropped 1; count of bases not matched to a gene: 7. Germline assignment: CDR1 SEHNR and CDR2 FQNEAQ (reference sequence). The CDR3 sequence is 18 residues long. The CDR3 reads CASSPEGLAGGRTDTQYF. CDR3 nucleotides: TGTGCCAGCAGCCCCGAGGGACTAGCGGGAGGACGCACAGATACGCAGTATTTT. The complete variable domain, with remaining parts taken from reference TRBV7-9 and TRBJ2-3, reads DTGVSQNPRHKITKRGQNVTFRCDPISEHNRLYWYRQTLGQGPEFLTYFQNEAQLEKSRLLSDRFSAERPKGSFSTLEIQRTEQGDSAMYLCASSPEGLAGGRTDTQYFGPGTRLTVL.

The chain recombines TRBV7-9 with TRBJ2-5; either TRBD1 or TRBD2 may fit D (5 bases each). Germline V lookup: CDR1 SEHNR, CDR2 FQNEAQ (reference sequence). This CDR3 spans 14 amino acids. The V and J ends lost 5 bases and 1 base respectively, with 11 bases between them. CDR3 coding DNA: TGTGCCAGCAGCCCCCGGGGCAGCCAAGAGACCCAGTACTTC. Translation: CASSPRGSQETQYF.

The CDR3 DNA is TGCGCCAGCAGCCAAGAAATGGGCACAGGGAGCCGGGCTAATGAAAAACTGTTTTTT. Its protein product is CASSQEMGTGSRANEKLFF. The chain employs TRBV4-3 and TRBJ1-4, with D possibly TRBD1 on 6 matching bases. Trimming stripped 0 bases from V and 3 bases from J, with 20 bases between. The CDR3 totals 19 residues. Germline V gene sequence: CDR1 LGHNA, CDR2 YSLEER.

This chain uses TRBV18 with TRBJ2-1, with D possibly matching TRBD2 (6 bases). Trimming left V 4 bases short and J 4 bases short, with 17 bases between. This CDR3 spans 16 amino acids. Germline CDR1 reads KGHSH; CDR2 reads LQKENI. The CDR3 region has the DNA TGTGCCAGCTCACGGGCAGGAGGGGCCCAATACAATGAGCAGTTCTTC. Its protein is CASSRAGGAQYNEQFF.

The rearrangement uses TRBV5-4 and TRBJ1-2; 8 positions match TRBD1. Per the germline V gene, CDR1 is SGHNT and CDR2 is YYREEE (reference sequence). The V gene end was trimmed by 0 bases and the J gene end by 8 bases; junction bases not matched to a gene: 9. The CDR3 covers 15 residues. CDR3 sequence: CASSLVRDRGEGYTF. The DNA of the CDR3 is TGTGCCAGCAGCTTGGTACGCGACAGGGGCGAGGGCTACACCTTC.

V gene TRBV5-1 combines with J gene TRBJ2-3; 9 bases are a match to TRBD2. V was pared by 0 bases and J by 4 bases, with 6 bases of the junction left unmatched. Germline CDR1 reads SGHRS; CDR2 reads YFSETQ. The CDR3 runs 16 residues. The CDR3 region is CASSLVASGVSDTQYF. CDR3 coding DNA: TGCGCCAGCAGCTTGGTGGCTAGCGGGGTATCAGATACGCAGTATTTT.